This T cell receptor (beta chain) was documented in a study of blood T cell repertoires in COVID-19 (dated by TCRdb to 2020 to 2021). Notes on the research overall: ImmuneRACE Cohort 3 recovered participants were defined by two consecutive negative NP/OP PCR tests, healthcare professional clearance, or symptom resolution. Collaborator samples came from the United States, Italy and Spain and covered acute and convalescent phases of COVID-19. The prospective study material was composed of cDNA or gDNA derived from T cells, B-cell-depleted T cells, or PBMCs. Subjects who had been exposed to COVID-19, were actively infected with it, or had recovered from it provided the deeply sampled blood TCRbeta repertoires that made up the dataset. The repertoires were made available in a free public database intended to serve as a resource for research on the immune response to SARS-CoV-2. The samples were drawn from the first 160 participants of the ongoing ImmuneRACE study and from some 1,300 subjects provided by 6 global collaborators. The sample metadata nearly always contained a de-identified subject ID, COVID-19 status, age in years and sex. HLA class I and class II types, where available, came from metadata supplied by the sample provider rather than from assay-based typing.

The table lists this clone with a count of one. Its antigen is still unknown. No qualities accompany the bases; no much larger clone lies one base away. V is pared back by 6 bases and J by 4 bases, with 15 bases lying between the germline termini. The CDR3 runs 14 residues from the cysteine to the phenylalanine. The sequence is cut down to CDR3 DNA, 42 bases in frame from base 1. The germline V gene (reference sequence) gives CDR1 as SGHKS and CDR2 as YYEKEE. What the research found in general, with its limitations: The quantity of clinical and demographic metadata differed by source and by participant and was supplied without curation.

The immunoSEQ Assay, a bias-controlled multiplex PCR, was used to amplify TCRbeta CDR3 regions from genomic DNA. The paper's data handling went like this. The number of nucleated cells in each sample was estimated from the amplification of reference gene primers within the assay. To quantify the absolute abundance of each unique TCRbeta CDR3 rearrangement, sequence reads were collapsed and filtered. For each sample, productive Simpson clonality was calculated as the square root of Simpson's diversity index across productive rearrangements. TCRdb took this table from immuneACCESS and kept in-frame rearrangements with V and J called. Such tables lack part of the clones; where checked against another copy, unresolved V genes explain under half of the gap, and the rest is unexplained. V, J and clone size were drawn from that table, and D and trimming were deduced from the DNA. Counted in this sample were more than 120,000 clones; over 70% of them appeared once. The ten most abundant clones make up 3% to 4.5% of the sample.

Enrolling through a virtual design, the prospective study's participants ranged in age from roughly 18 to 95 years and lived across some 23 United States geographic areas. In the prospective study, participants were assigned to cohorts based on the clinical history participants reported in a screening survey and a study questionnaire. In the prospective study, mobile phlebotomists collected whole blood, serum and a nasopharyngeal or oropharyngeal swab from each participant. Participants in the prospective study had the option to provide additional blood draws and questionnaires over a roughly 2-month period. Before DNA extraction, prospective study blood samples were shipped either frozen or at room temperature.

The rearrangement combines TRBV5-5 with TRBJ2-3; perhaps TRBD1 is the D gene, with 6 bases matching. Sequencing was done on a sample of PBMCs or T cells enriched from blood (not recorded which). The source is a man aged 50 to 59 in a cohort exposed to, infected with or recovered from COVID-19 (not recorded which). The nucleotide sequence is given as TGTGCCAGCACCTACTTACAGGGCTCAGATACGCAGTATTTT. This is translated as CASTYLQGSDTQYF. Supplemented by the reference TRBV5-5 and TRBJ2-3 proteins around the CDR3, the complete variable domain is DAGVTQSPTHLIKTRGQQVTLRCSPISGHKSVSWYQQVLGQGPQFIFQYYEKEERGRGNFPDRFSARQFPNYSSELNVNALLLGDSALYLCASTYLQGSDTQYFGPGTRLTVL.